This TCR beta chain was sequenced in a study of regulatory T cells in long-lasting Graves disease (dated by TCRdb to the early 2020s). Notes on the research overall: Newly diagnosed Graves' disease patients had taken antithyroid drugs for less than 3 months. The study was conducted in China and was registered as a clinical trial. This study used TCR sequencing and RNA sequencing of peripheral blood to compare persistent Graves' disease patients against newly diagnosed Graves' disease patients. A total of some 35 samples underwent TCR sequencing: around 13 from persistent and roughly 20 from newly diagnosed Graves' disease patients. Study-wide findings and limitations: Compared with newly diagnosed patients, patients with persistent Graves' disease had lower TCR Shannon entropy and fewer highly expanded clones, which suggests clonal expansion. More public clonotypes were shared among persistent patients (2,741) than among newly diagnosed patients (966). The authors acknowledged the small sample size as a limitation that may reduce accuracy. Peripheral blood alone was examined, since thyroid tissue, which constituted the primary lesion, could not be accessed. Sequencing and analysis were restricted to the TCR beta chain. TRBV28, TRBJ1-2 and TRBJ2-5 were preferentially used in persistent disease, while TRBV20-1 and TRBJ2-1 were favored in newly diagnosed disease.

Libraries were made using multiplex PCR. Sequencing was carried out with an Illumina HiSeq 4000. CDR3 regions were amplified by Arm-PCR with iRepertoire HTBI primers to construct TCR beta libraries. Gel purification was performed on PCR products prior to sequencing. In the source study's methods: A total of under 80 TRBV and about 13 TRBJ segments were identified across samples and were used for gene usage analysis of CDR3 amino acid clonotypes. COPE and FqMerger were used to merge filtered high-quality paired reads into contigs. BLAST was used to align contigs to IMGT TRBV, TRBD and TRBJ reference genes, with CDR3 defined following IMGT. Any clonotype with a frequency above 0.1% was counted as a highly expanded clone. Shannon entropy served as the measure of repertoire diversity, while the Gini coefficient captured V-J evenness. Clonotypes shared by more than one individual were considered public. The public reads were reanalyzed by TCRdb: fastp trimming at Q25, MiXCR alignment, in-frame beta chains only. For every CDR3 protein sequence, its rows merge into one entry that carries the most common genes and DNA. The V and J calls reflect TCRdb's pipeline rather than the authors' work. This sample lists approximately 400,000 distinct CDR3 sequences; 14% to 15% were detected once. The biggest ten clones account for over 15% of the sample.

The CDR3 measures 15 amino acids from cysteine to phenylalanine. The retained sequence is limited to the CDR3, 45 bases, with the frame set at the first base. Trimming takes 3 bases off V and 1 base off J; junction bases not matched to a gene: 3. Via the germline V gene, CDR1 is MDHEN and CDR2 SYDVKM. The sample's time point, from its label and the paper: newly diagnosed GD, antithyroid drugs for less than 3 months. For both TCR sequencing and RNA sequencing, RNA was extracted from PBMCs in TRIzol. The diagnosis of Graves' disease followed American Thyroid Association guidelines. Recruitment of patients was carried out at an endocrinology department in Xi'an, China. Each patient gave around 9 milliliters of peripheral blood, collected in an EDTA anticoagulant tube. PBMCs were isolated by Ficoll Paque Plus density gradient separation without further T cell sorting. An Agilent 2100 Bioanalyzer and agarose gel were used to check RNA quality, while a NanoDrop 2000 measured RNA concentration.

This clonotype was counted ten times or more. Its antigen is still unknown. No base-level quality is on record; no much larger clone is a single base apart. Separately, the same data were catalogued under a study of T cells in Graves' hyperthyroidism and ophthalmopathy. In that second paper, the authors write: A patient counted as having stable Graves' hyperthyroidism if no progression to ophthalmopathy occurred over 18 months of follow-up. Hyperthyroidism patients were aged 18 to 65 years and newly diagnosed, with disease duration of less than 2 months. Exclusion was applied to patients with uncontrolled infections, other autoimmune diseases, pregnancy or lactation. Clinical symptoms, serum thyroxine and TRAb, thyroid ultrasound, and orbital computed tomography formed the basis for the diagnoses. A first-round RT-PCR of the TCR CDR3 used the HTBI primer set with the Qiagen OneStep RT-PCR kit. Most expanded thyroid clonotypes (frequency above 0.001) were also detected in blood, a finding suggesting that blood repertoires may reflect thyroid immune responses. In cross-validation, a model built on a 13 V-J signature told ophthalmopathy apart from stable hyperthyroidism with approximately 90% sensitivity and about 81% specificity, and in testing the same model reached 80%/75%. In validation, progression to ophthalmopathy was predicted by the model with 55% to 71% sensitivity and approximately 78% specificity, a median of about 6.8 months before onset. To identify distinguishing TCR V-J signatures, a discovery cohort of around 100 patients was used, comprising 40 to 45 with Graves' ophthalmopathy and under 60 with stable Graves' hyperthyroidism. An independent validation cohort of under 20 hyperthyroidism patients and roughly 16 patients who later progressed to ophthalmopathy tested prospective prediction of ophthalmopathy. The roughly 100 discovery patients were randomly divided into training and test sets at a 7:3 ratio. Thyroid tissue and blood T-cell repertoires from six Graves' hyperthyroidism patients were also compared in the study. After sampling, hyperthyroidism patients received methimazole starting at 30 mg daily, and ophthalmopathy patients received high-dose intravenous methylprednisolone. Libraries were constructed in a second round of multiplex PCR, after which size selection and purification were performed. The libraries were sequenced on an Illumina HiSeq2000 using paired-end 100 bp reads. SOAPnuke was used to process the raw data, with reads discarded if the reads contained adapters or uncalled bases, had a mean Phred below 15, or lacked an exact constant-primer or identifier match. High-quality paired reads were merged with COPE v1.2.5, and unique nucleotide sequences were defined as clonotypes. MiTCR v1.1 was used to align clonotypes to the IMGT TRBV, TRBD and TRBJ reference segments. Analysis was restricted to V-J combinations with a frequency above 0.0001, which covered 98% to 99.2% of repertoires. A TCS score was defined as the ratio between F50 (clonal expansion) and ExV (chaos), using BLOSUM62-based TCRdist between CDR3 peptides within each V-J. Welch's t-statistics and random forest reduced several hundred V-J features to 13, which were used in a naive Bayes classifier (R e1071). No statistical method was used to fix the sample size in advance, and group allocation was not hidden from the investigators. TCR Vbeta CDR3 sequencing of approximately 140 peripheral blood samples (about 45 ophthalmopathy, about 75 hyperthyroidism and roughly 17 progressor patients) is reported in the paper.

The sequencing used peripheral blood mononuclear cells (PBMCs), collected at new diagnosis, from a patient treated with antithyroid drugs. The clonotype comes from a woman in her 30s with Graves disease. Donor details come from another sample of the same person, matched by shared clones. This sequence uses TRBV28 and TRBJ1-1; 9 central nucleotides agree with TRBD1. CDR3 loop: CASSLVTGGNTEAFF. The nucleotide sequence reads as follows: TGTGCCAGCAGTTTGGTGACAGGGGGGAACACTGAAGCTTTCTTT. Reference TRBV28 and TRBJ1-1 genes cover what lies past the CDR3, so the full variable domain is DVKVTQSSRYLVKRTGEKVFLECVQDMDHENMFWYRQDPGLGLRLIYFSYDVKMKEKGDIPEGYSVSREKKERFSLILESASTNQTSMYLCASSLVTGGNTEAFFGQGTRLTVV.